This T cell receptor (beta chain) came from a study of graft-versus-host responses after intestinal transplantation. The overall study: Recipients got multivisceral, liver-intestinal, or isolated intestinal transplants. Among the recipients, all got anti-thymocyte globulin induction and then tacrolimus and steroids for 2 to 3 years. Study findings and constraints: Early post-transplant HvG declines were associated with peak circulating GvH clone levels.

Sequencing used immunoSEQ multiplex PCR; TCRdb keeps in-frame clones, though not all of them. The data hold around 71,000 clones, with approximately 93% observed a single time. This CDR3 region has 16 residues. The V gene lost 7 bases and the J gene lost 8 bases, with 24 bases spanning the gap. CDR1 and CDR2 from the germline V gene are LNHDA and SQIVND (reference sequence). Note on this clone: Its antigen is still unknown.

V is TRBV19 and J is TRBJ2-1; no clear D. The starting material was unstimulated CD8+ T cells sorted from spleen or lymph node cells, obtained before intestinal transplant. This TCR was sampled from a human donor who received an intestinal transplant. As DNA, the CDR3 is TGTGCCAGTAAACGATTTGCCCCAGTATATGATGATGAGCAGTTCTTC. Translated, it gives CASKRFAPVYDDEQFF.